The 8 T cell receptor beta chains given below trace back to one sample, sequenced in a study of blood T cell repertoires in COVID-19. Clones were read by immunoSEQ multiplex PCR, and TCRdb kept only the in-frame ones, dropping some. The sample lists over 40,000 clones, 92% occurring once. Material: peripheral blood. All receptors derive from a human donor in a cohort sampled during active COVID-19.

The chain links TRBV19 to TRBJ2-5; D is unresolved. CDR1 and CDR2 (germline): LNHDA, SQIVND (reference sequence). This CDR3 has 13 amino acids. Trimming shortened V by 5 bases and J by 5 bases, and 12 bases separated the two germline ends. CDR3 bases: TGTGCCAGTAGTGCGAGTGCGTGGGAGACCCAGTACTTC. This sequence encodes CASSASAWETQYF.

Here the CDR3 DNA reads TGTGCCAGCTCATCGGACAGGGCCACTGAAGCTTTCTTT. Translation: CASSSDRATEAFF. The V call is TRBV18, the J call TRBJ1-1, with 8 bases identical to TRBD1. The germline CDR1 and CDR2 sequences are KGHSH and LQKENI. V lost 5 bases and J lost 4; bases outside the gene matches: 3. There are 13 residues in the CDR3.

The rearrangement links TRBV6-5 to TRBJ2-1; D uncertain. The CDR3 is 11 residues long. Per the germline V gene, CDR1 is MNHEY and CDR2 is SVGAGI. V was cut by 6 bases and J by 15 bases, with 15 bases left in between. Here the CDR3 DNA reads TGTGCCAGCAGATCCGGAGCTATCCGGTTCTTC. This encodes CASRSGAIRFF.

The V call is TRBV11-2, the J call TRBJ2-2; D is perhaps TRBD2 (5 bases). The CDR3 is 15 residues long. Germline V lookup: CDR1 SGHAT, CDR2 FQNNGV. V was cut by 1 base and J by 7 bases, with 13 bases left in between. For the CDR3, the DNA is TGTGCCAGCAGCTTAGTCCGGCGAGGGAGCGGGGAGCTGTTTTTT. This encodes CASSLVRRGSGELFF.

The genes are TRBV7-2 and TRBJ2-7; D perhaps matches TRBD2 (7 bases). The V gene's germline CDR1 is SGHTA and CDR2 FQGNSA. This CDR3 is built from 15 residues. Trimming left V 3 bases short and J 5 bases short, with 17 bases between. The CDR3 DNA sequence: TGTGCCAGCAGCTTTGAGAGGGGGGGAGGTAACGAGCAGTACTTC. Translation gives CASSFERGGGNEQYF.

Only one count was recorded for this clone. This chain joins TRBV7-8 and TRBJ1-1; TRBD1 matches at 7 bases. The CDR3 has 20 amino acids. The J segment lost 1 base and the V segment lost 1 base, leaving 18 bases of the junction unmatched. The germline gives CDR1 SGHVS, CDR2 FQNEAQ. The CDR3 loop is CASSLVSYVRGRTGNTEAFF. The CDR3 coding sequence is TGTGCCAGCAGCTTAGTCTCATACGTGAGAGGTCGGACAGGGAACACTGAAGCTTTCTTT.

The chain links TRBV5-5 to TRBJ1-3; D remains ambiguous. V lost 0 bases and J lost 0, with 10 bases in between. CDR3 size: 16 residues. Looked up from germline, CDR1 is SGHKS and CDR2 is YYEKEE (reference sequence). The CDR3 loop is CASSLAGRSSGNTIYF. The CDR3, as DNA: TGTGCCAGCAGCTTGGCGGGGAGAAGCTCTGGAAACACCATATATTTT.

This clone appeared a few times. This sequence joins TRBV6-5 and TRBJ1-5; 8 positions match TRBD1. This CDR3 has 12 residues. Germline V gene sequence: CDR1 MNHEY, CDR2 SVGAGI. The V and J ends lost 8 bases and 12 bases, in that order; junction bases with no gene match: 9. Here the CDR3 DNA reads TGTGCCAGCGGGCAGGGGGCCCACGGCCAGCATTTT. Its translation: CASGQGAHGQHF.